This TCR beta chain was documented in a study of cytotoxic CD8 clonotypes in ibrutinib-treated CLL. Across the study: Among the patients, over 9 presented as relapsed/refractory and 15 as treatment-naive; about 17 showed unmutated IGHV. The study, taken as a whole, reports: Ibrutinib response saw clonality rise, and progression saw it return toward baseline.

This clone was observed a single time. Its antigen is still unknown. Depths of 1 in 200,000 to 1 in 1 million T cells were the sequencing target. Data came from immunoSEQ multiplex PCR; TCRdb stores just in-frame clones and leaves some out. The sample carries around 200,000 clones, about 75% recorded once. Libraries of TCR beta were made from about 1.8 micrograms of genomic DNA that came from cryopreserved PBMCs. Material: PBMCs, obtained after 12 months of ibrutinib treatment. This TCR was recovered from a human donor with chronic lymphocytic leukemia.

The CDR3 DNA reads TGTGCCAGCTCACCACCTCGGACAGGGACCTACGAGCAGTACTTC. This encodes CASSPPRTGTYEQYF. The rearrangement links TRBV18 to TRBJ2-7, with TRBD1 matching over 8 bases. The CDR3 length is 15 residues. V was clipped by 0 bases and J by 2 bases; unmatched bases: 3. Germline CDR1 KGHSH, CDR2 LQKENI. The full variable domain, rest sourced from reference TRBV18 and TRBJ2-7, is NAGVMQNPRHLVRRRGQEARLRCSPMKGHSHVYWYRQLPEEGLKFMVYLQKENIIDESGMPKERFSAEFPKEGPSILRIQQVVRGDSAAYFCASSPPRTGTYEQYFGPGTRLTVT.